Shown below are 10 T cell receptor beta chains from a single sample sequenced in a study of T cell responses to AZD1222 COVID-19 vaccine. Data came from immunoSEQ multiplex PCR; TCRdb stores just in-frame clones and leaves some out. Among fewer than 200,000 clones listed, 75% to 90% were seen once. Specimen: peripheral blood, collected on day 0 of AZD1222 vaccination. The receptors stem from an adult in good health.

The rearrangement uses TRBV3-1 (or the pseudogene TRBV3-2) and TRBJ2-4; D perhaps matches TRBD1 (6 bases). Germline V gene sequence: CDR1 LGHDT, CDR2 YNNKEL (reference sequence). The CDR3 is 18 residues long. V shed 1 base and J shed 1 base, with 17 bases lying between them. The CDR3 DNA reads TGTGCCAGCAGCCAAGGCCCAGGGGTTCTGGTGGCCAAAAACATTCAGTACTTC. Its protein is CASSQGPGVLVAKNIQYF.

The CDR3 coding sequence is TGTGCCAGCAGCCCACCCCCGGGGCGCAATGAGCAGTTCTTC. This codes for CASSPPPGRNEQFF. The chain is built from TRBV7-2 and TRBJ2-1; the D gene could be TRBD1 or TRBD2 (5 bases each). V lost 5 bases and J lost 6, with 14 bases in between. The germline CDR1 and CDR2 sequences are SGHTA and FQGNSA. This CDR3 has 14 residues.

The chain employs TRBV5-6 and TRBJ1-2; D gene unclear. The CDR3 has 12 amino acids. Germline CDR1 SGHDT, CDR2 YYEEEE. Trimming left V 4 bases short and J 4 bases short, with 8 bases between. This CDR3 is CASSLTGYGYTF. The CDR3 nucleotides are TGTGCCAGCAGCCTAACGGGCTATGGCTACACCTTC. Together with reference TRBV5-6 and TRBJ1-2, the CDR3 gives the full variable domain: DAGVTQSPTHLIKTRGQQVTLRCSPKSGHDTVSWYQQALGQGPQFIFQYYEEEERQRGNFPDRFSGHQFPNYSSELNVNALLLGDSALYLCASSLTGYGYTFGSGTRLTVV.

The V gene is TRBV9, the J gene TRBJ2-3; D not certain. CDR1 and CDR2 (germline): SGDLS, YYNGEE. The ends were cut back, 6 bases at V and 3 bases at J, with 11 bases in the middle. The length of the CDR3 is 13 residues. CDR3 loop: CASNLVVTDTQYF. The CDR3 coding sequence is TGTGCCAGCAATCTTGTCGTAACAGATACGCAGTATTTT.

The DNA of the CDR3 is TGTGCCAGCAGTTACTCGTATAACAGGCCTTACGAGCAGTACTTC. Its translation: CASSYSYNRPYEQYF. The chain couples TRBV6-5 to TRBJ2-7; tentatively, D is TRBD1 (5 bases). The ends were cut back, 0 bases at V and 4 bases at J, with 13 bases in the middle. The CDR3 extends over 15 amino acids. Germline-derived CDR1 and CDR2 are MNHEY and SVGAGI.

The V gene is TRBV7-2, the J gene TRBJ2-4; perhaps D is TRBD1 or TRBD2 (5 bases each). Per germline, CDR1 SGHTA and CDR2 FQGNSA. The V and J ends lost 0 bases and 1 base respectively, with 10 bases between them. The CDR3 spans 16 residues. CDR3 DNA: TGTGCCAGCAGCTTAGCGGGGACGTCGGCCAAAAACATTCAGTACTTC. Its translation: CASSLAGTSAKNIQYF. The entire variable domain, with the rest obtained from reference TRBV7-2 and TRBJ2-4, is as follows: GAGVSQSPSNKVTEKGKDVELRCDPISGHTALYWYRQSLGQGLEFLIYFQGNSAPDKSGLPSDRFSAERTGGSVSTLTIQRTQQEDSAVYLCASSLAGTSAKNIQYFGAGTRLSVL.

The chain has TRBV9 and TRBJ2-3; D uncertain. Trimming removed 0 bases from V and 2 bases from J, with 13 bases in between. CDR1 SGDLS and CDR2 YYNGEE come from the germline V gene. There are 16 residues in the CDR3. For the CDR3, the DNA is TGTGCCAGCAGCGTAGGTCCTAGTTTGGACACAGATACGCAGTATTTT. Encoded protein: CASSVGPSLDTDTQYF.

V usage is TRBV7-2 and J usage is TRBJ1-2, with D tentatively TRBD1 (6 bases). V lost 4 bases and J lost 4, with 13 bases in between. The CDR3 sequence is 14 residues long. The germline V gene has CDR1 SGHTA and CDR2 FQGNSA. The CDR3 loop reads CASSSLQGSYGYTF. The CDR3 DNA sequence: TGTGCCAGCAGCTCCCTCCAGGGGAGCTATGGCTACACCTTC.

This clone was seen just once. J is TRBJ1-6 and V is TRBV6-4, with D perhaps TRBD1 (5 bases). Trimming took off 3 bases at V and 8 bases at J, with 14 bases between the two ends. The germline V gene has CDR1 MRHNA and CDR2 SNTAGT. The CDR3 extends over 15 amino acids. This CDR3 reads CASSDDGQGDSPLHF. For the CDR3, the DNA is TGTGCCAGCAGTGATGATGGACAAGGGGATTCACCCCTCCACTTT.

The chain couples TRBV7-9 to TRBJ2-5, with a possible D match to TRBD1 (5 bases). V was cut by 2 bases and J by 5 bases, with 15 bases left in between. Germline values: CDR1 SEHNR, CDR2 FQNEAQ (reference sequence). The CDR3 extends over 15 amino acids. The DNA of the CDR3 is TGTGCCAGCAGCTTACTATGGCAGGGCGCGGAGACCCAGTACTTC. It is translated as CASSLLWQGAETQYF. Full variable domain (outside the CDR3, taken from reference TRBV7-9 and TRBJ2-5): DTGVSQNPRHKITKRGQNVTFRCDPISEHNRLYWYRQTLGQGPEFLTYFQNEAQLEKSRLLSDRFSAERPKGSFSTLEIQRTEQGDSAMYLCASSLLWQGAETQYFGPGTRLLVL.